Below, 17 T cell receptor beta chains from the same sample are listed, as sequenced in a study of CD8 T cells in Susac syndrome. Reverse transcription used about 0.5 to 1 ug RNA and random hexamers. TCRdb itself ran the immunoSEQ multiplex PCR reads through MiXCR, one entry per CDR3 protein. This table has about 180,000 distinct CDR3 sequences, more than 90% appearing once. Sequencing was carried out using CD4+ T cells from PBMCs. Every receptor here comes from a human donor with multiple sclerosis.

About this clonotype itself: Mismatch with germline at one junction end may stem from a read error. This chain uses TRBV11-2 with TRBJ2-3; perhaps TRBD1 as D (6 bases). The germline V gene has CDR1 SGHAT and CDR2 FQNNGV. The CDR3 runs to 15 residues. The CDR3 region has the DNA TGTGCCAGCAGAGGGGGATCGGGCGGCACAGATACGCAGTACTTT. It encodes CASRGGSGGTDTQYF.

This chain uses TRBV6-2 or TRBV6-3 with TRBJ2-7; D is uncertain. V was shortened by 5 bases and J by 5 bases, with 7 bases between the two germline ends. This CDR3 spans 11 amino acids. Germline V gene sequence: CDR1 MNHEY, CDR2 SVGEGT. CDR3 in amino acids: CASSDLDEQYF. CDR3 bases: TGTGCCAGCAGTGATTTGGACGAGCAGTACTTC.

The rearrangement uses TRBV9 and TRBJ1-2, with 9 bases identical to TRBD1. The ends lost 0 bases at V and 4 bases at J; junction bases unmatched: 4. Germline lookup yields CDR1 SGDLS and CDR2 YYNGEE. This CDR3 has 15 amino acids. CDR3 coding DNA: TGTGCCAGCAGCGTAGCGGGGGGACAGGGCTATGGCTACACCTTC. This gives the protein CASSVAGGQGYGYTF.

CDR3 protein: CSVPGRRDEQYF. The CDR3 DNA follows: TGCAGCGTTCCAGGGCGCAGGGACGAGCAGTACTTC. The chain carries TRBV29-1 and TRBJ2-7; tentatively, D is TRBD1 (5 bases). The germline V gene has CDR1 SQVTM and CDR2 ANQGSEA. This CDR3 spans 12 amino acids. V was trimmed by 5 bases and J by 5 bases, leaving 13 bases between them.

V is TRBV3-1 and J is TRBJ2-1; weak D call: TRBD2 (5 bases). With 0 bases removed from V and 6 bases from J, the gap between germline ends came to 15 bases. The CDR3 spans 16 residues. CDR1 is LGHDT and CDR2 is YNNKEL in the germline V gene (reference sequence). The CDR3 DNA is TGTGCCAGCAGCCAAGATCTTGGGCTAGCTAGCAATGAGCAGTTCTTC. It encodes CASSQDLGLASNEQFF.

CDR3 loop: CASSAQLGGIYEQYF. In DNA, the CDR3 is TGTGCCAGCAGCGCCCAATTGGGGGGCATCTACGAGCAGTACTTC. The V and J genes are TRBV5-4 and TRBJ2-7; D is possibly TRBD1 or TRBD2 (6 bases each). V was cut by 4 bases and J by 3 bases, with 17 bases left in between. The germline CDR1 and CDR2 sequences are SGHNT and YYREEE (reference sequence). There are 15 residues in the CDR3.

The V call is TRBV27, the J call TRBJ1-5; D call uncertain. The CDR3 length is 15 residues. V gave up 5 bases and J gave up 2 bases, with 13 bases separating them. CDR1 and CDR2 from the germline V gene are MNHEY and SMNVEV (reference sequence). The CDR3 DNA is TGTGCCAGCAGTCCCCGCAGGTTTGGCAATCAGCCCCAGCATTTT. Residues: CASSPRRFGNQPQHF.

This rearrangement joins TRBV24-1 to TRBJ2-7; 9 bases agree with TRBD1. The CDR3 has 14 residues. The germline gives CDR1 KGHDR, CDR2 SFDVKD. Trimming at V came to 3 bases and at J to 5 bases, leaving 4 bases not matched to a gene. The chain's CDR3 is CATSDPGQGNEQYF. The DNA for the CDR3 is TGTGCCACCAGTGATCCGGGACAGGGCAACGAGCAGTACTTC.

In nucleotides, the CDR3 is TGCGCCAGCAGTTATGGGGGAGCGGAATTTCAGCCCCAGCATTTT. As protein: CASSYGGAEFQPQHF. The chain carries TRBV23-1 and TRBJ1-5, with D tentatively TRBD1 (5 bases). TRBV23-1 is an ORF, and what it does is uncertain. V was trimmed by 5 bases and J by 6 bases, leaving 17 bases between them. CDR3 length equals 15 residues.

This sequence joins TRBV6-5 and TRBJ1-1; TRBD1 matches 7 bases. The ends lost 2 bases at V and 0 bases at J; junction bases unmatched: 6. This CDR3 has 16 amino acids. Germline CDR1 and CDR2: MNHEY and SVGAGI. The DNA of the CDR3 is TGTGCCAGCAGTTACGACAGGGCTGCACTGAACACTGAAGCTTTCTTT. Residues: CASSYDRAALNTEAFF.

This chain links TRBV29-1 with TRBJ1-1, with TRBD1 as a possible D gene (6 bases). V was clipped by 4 bases and J by 6 bases, with 21 bases between them. CDR3 length: 15 residues. CDR1 and CDR2 from the germline V gene are SQVTM and ANQGSEA. The CDR3 loop reads CSVVLSGGYGAEAFF. The CDR3 nucleotides read TGCAGCGTTGTTTTGTCGGGGGGCTACGGGGCTGAAGCTTTCTTT.

This sequence joins TRBV6-2 or TRBV6-3 and TRBJ1-5, with 7 bases matching TRBD1. V gave up 5 bases and J gave up 5 bases; unmatched junction bases: 6. This CDR3 has 14 amino acids. The V gene's germline CDR1 is MNHEY and CDR2 SVGEGT. CDR3 residues: CASSHGTVYQPQHF. DNA of the CDR3: TGTGCCAGCAGTCACGGGACAGTATATCAGCCCCAGCATTTT.

This sequence joins TRBV7-8 and TRBJ1-5; the D is unclear. V was shortened by 5 bases and J by 4 bases, with 21 bases between the two germline ends. There are 17 residues in the CDR3. Germline CDR1 and CDR2: SGHVS and FQNEAQ. The DNA of the CDR3 is TGTGCCAGCAGCCCTCCCCGTCGGTTATCCCCAAATCAGCCCCAGCATTTT. Residues: CASSPPRRLSPNQPQHF.

This sequence joins TRBV28 and TRBJ1-1; no reliable D call. The CDR3 contains 13 residues. CDR1 and CDR2 (germline): MDHEN, SYDVKM. Trimming stripped 6 bases from V and 0 bases from J, with 8 bases between. CDR3 bases: TGTGCCAGCAGCCCCTACATGAACACTGAAGCTTTCTTT. Protein: CASSPYMNTEAFF. The full variable domain, its missing parts supplied by reference TRBV28 and TRBJ1-1, is DVKVTQSSRYLVKRTGEKVFLECVQDMDHENMFWYRQDPGLGLRLIYFSYDVKMKEKGDIPEGYSVSREKKERFSLILESASTNQTSMYLCASSPYMNTEAFFGQGTRLTVV.

The gene calls are TRBV6-6 and TRBJ2-7, with TRBD2 matching over 8 bases. This CDR3 region has 14 residues. Germline V gene lookup returns CDR1 MNHNY and CDR2 SVGAGI (reference sequence). V was pared by 4 bases and J by 2 bases, with 4 bases of the junction left unmatched. The CDR3 sequence: CASSSAGLAYEQYF. DNA for the CDR3: TGTGCCAGCAGTTCCGCGGGACTAGCCTACGAGCAGTACTTC.

The chain carries TRBV5-1 and TRBJ1-5; D remains ambiguous. Germline CDR1 and CDR2: SGHRS and YFSETQ. Trimming removed 0 bases from V and 6 bases from J, with 4 bases in between. CDR3 size: 12 residues. CDR3 nucleotides: TGCGCCAGCAGCTTGGATGGTCAGCCCCAGCATTTT. Residues: CASSLDGQPQHF. Together with reference TRBV5-1 and TRBJ1-5, the CDR3 gives the full variable domain: KAGVTQTPRYLIKTRGQQVTLSCSPISGHRSVSWYQQTPGQGLQFLFEYFSETQRNKGNFPGRFSGRQFSNSRSEMNVSTLELGDSALYLCASSLDGQPQHFGDGTRLSIL.

In this sample, this clonotype turned up once. The chain couples TRBV7-9 to TRBJ1-2; 8 bases fit TRBD1. The V gene's germline CDR1 is SEHNR and CDR2 FQNEAQ (reference sequence). The CDR3 loop spans 14 amino acids. Trimming removed 4 bases from V and 4 bases from J; junction bases left unmatched: 5. The CDR3 nucleotides read TGTGCCAGCAGCTCCACCGGGACAGGCTATGGCTACACCTTC. Amino acids: CASSSTGTGYGYTF.